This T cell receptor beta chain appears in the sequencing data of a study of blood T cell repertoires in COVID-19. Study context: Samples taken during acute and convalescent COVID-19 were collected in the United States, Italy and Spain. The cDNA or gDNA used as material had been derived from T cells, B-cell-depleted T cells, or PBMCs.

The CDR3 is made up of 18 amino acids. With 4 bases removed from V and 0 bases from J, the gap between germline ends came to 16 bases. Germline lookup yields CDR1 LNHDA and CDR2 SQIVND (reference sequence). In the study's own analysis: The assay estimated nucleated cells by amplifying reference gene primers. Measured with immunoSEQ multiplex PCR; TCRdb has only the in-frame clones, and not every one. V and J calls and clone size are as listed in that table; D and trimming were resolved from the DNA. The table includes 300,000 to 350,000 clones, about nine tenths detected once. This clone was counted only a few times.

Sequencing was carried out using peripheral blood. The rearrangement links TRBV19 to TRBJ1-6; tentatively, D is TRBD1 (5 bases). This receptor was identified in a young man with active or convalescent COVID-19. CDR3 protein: CASSTSGLPLSYNSPLHF. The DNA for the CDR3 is TGTGCCAGTAGTACATCGGGACTCCCTCTCTCCTATAATTCACCCCTCCACTTT.